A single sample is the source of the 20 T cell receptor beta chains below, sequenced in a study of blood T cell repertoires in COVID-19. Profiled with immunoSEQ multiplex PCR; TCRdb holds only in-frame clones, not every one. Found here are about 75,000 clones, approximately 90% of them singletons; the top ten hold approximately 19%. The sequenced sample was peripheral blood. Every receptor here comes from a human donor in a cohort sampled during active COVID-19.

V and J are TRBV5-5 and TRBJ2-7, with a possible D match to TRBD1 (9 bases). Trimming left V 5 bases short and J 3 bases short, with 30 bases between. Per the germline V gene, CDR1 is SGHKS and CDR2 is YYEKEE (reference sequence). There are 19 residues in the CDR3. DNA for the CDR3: TGTGCCAGCAGTTACCGGACAGGGGCCGGGGGAGCGGGAGTCTACGAGCAGTACTTC. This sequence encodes CASSYRTGAGGAGVYEQYF.

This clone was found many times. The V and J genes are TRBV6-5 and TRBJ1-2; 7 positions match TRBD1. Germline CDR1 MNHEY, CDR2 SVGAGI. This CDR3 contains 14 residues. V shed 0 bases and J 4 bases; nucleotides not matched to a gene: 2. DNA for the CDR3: TGTGCCAGCAGTTACTCCGGACAGGTCTATGGCTACACCTTC. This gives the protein CASSYSGQVYGYTF.

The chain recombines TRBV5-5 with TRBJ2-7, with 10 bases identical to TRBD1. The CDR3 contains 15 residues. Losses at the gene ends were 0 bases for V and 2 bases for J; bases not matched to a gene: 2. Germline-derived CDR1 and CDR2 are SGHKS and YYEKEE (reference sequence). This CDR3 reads CASSLGQGATYEQYF. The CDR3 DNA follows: TGTGCCAGCAGCTTGGGACAGGGGGCAACCTACGAGCAGTACTTC.

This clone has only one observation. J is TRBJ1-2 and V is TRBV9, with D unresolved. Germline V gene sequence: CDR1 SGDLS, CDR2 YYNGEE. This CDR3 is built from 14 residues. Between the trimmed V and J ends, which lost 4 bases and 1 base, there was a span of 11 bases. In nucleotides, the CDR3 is TGTGCCAGCAGCCCCCTTCCAGATAACTATGGCTACACCTTC. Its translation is CASSPLPDNYGYTF.

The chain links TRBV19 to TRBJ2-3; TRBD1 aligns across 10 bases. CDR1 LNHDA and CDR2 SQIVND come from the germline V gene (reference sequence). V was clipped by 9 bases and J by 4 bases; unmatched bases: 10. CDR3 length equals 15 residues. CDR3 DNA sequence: TGTGCCAGCGCCGCGGGGACAGGGGTCGCAGATACGCAGTATTTT. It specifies CASAAGTGVADTQYF.

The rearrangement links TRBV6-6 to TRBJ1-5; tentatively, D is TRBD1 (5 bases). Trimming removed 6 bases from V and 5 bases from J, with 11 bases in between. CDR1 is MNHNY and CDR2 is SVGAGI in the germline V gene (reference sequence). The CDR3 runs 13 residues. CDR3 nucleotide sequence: TGTGCCAGCAGCGGACAACCCCATCAGCCCCAGCATTTT. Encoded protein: CASSGQPHQPQHF.

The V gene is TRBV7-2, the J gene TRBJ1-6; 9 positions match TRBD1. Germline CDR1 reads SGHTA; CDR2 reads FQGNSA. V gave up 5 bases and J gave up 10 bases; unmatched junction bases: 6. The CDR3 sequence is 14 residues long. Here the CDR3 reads CASSLGQGGSPLHF. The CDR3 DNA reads TGTGCCAGCAGCCTGGGACAGGGAGGCTCACCCCTCCACTTT. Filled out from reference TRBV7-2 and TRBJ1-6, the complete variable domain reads GAGVSQSPSNKVTEKGKDVELRCDPISGHTALYWYRQSLGQGLEFLIYFQGNSAPDKSGLPSDRFSAERTGGSVSTLTIQRTQQEDSAVYLCASSLGQGGSPLHFGNGTRLTVT.

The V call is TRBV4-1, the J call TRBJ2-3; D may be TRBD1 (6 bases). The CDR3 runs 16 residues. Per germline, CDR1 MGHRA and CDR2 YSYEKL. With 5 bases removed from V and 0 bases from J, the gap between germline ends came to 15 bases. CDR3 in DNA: TGCGCCAGCAGCGGGACCGGGACACCTAGCACAGATACGCAGTATTTT. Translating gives CASSGTGTPSTDTQYF.

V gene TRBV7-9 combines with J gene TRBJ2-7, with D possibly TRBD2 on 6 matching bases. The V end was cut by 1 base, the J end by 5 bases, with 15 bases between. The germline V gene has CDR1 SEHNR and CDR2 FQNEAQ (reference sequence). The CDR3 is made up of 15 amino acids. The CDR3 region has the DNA TGTGCCAGCAGCTTAGTCTCACTAGCTTCTCACGAGCAGTACTTC. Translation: CASSLVSLASHEQYF.

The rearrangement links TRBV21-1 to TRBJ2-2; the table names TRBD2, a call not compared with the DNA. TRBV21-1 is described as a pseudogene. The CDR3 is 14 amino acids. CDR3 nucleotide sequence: TGTGCCAGCAGCAAGCGGGCGCATACCGGGGAGCTGTTTTTT. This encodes CASSKRAHTGELFF.

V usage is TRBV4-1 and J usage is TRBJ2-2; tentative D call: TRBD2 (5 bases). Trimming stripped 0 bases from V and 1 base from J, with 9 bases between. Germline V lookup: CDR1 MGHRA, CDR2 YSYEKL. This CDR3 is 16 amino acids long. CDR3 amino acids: CASSQEGVLNTGELFF. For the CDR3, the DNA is TGCGCCAGCAGCCAAGAGGGAGTTTTGAACACCGGGGAGCTGTTTTTT.

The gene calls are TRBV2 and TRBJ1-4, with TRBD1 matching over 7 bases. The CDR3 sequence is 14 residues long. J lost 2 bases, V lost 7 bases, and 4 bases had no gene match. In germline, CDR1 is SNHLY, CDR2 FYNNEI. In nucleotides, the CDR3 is TGTGCCAGCAAGAAGACAGGGACTAATGAAAAACTGTTTTTT. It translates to CASKKTGTNEKLFF.

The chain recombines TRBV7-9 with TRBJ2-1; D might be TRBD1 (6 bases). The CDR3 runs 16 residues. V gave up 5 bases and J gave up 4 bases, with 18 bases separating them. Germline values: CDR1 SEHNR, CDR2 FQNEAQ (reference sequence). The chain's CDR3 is CASSKKRAGAYNEQFF. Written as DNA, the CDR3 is TGTGCCAGCAGCAAAAAAAGGGCAGGGGCTTACAATGAGCAGTTCTTC.

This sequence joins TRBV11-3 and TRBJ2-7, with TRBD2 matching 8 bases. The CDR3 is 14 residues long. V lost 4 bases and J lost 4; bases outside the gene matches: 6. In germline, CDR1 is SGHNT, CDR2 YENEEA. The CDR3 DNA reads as TGTGCCAGCAGCTCGTCGGGGGGGGCATACGAGCAGTACTTC. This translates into CASSSSGGAYEQYF.

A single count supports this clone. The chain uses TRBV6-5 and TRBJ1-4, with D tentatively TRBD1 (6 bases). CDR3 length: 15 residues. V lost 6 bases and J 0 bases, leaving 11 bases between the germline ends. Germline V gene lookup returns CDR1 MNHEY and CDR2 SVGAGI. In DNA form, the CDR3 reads TGTGCCAGCAGCCCAGGACAGTCAACTAATGAAAAACTGTTTTTT. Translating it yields CASSPGQSTNEKLFF.

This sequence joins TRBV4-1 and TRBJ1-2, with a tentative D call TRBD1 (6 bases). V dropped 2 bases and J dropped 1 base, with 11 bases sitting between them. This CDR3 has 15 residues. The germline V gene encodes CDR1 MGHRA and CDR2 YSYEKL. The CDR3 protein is CASSQNNRVNYGYTF. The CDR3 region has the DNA TGCGCCAGCAGCCAAAATAACAGGGTTAACTATGGCTACACCTTC.

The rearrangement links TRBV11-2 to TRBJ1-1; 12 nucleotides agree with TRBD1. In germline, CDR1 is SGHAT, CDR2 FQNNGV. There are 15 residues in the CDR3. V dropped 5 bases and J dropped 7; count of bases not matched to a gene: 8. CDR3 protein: CASSAGQGAFGEAFF. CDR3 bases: TGTGCCAGCAGCGCGGGACAGGGGGCTTTCGGTGAAGCTTTCTTT.

The CDR3 here is CASTYPTSADYNEQFF. In DNA, the CDR3 is TGTGCCAGCACCTACCCAACTAGCGCCGATTACAATGAGCAGTTCTTC. The V gene is TRBV6-6, the J gene TRBJ2-1; 7 bases agree with TRBD2. This CDR3 is built from 16 residues. CDR1 MNHNY and CDR2 SVGAGI come from the germline V gene (reference sequence). V gave up 7 bases and J gave up 4 bases; unmatched junction bases: 13.

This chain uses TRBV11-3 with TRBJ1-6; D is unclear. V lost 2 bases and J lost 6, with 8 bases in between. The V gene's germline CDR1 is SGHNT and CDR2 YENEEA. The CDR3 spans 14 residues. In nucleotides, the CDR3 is TGTGCCAGCAGCTTATCGGGTCCTAATTCACCCCTCCACTTT. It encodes CASSLSGPNSPLHF. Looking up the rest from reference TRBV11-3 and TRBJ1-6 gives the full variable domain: EAGVVQSPRYKIIEKKQPVAFWCNPISGHNTLYWYLQNLGQGPELLIRYENEEAVDDSQLPKDRFSAERLKGVDSTLKIQPAELGDSAVYLCASSLSGPNSPLHFGNGTRLTVT.

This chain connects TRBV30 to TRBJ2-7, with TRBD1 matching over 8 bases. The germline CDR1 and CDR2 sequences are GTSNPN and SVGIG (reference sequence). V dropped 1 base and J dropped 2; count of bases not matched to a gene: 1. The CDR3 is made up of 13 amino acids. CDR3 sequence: CAWSEGQAYEQYF. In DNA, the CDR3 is TGTGCCTGGAGTGAGGGACAGGCCTACGAGCAGTACTTC.